These T cell receptor beta chains were read from a single sample in a study of blood T cell repertoires in COVID-19. Sequencing was performed with immunoSEQ multiplex PCR; in TCRdb, only in-frame clones are kept and a portion is missing. The data show under 200,000 clones, approximately 83% seen once. Source material: peripheral blood. The receptors derive from a man aged 55-75 years with acute or convalescent COVID-19. Each CDR3 is given with its conserved first and last residue. Each record gives: CDR3 DNA, CDR3 protein, J gene, V gene, D gene, clone size. A D gene is named only where the DNA matches it firmly. Clone size appears in some rows only: once, few, many, or a class for an expanded clone.

CDR3 DNA: TGCGCCAGCAGCTTGGCCTCCCGGACAGGGTTCGGCACAGATACGCAGTATTTT
CDR3 protein: CASSLASRTGFGTDTQYF
J gene: TRBJ2-3
V gene: TRBV5-1
D gene: TRBD1
clone size: .

CDR3 DNA: TGTGCCTGGACAGGACTAGCGTTCCGGACAGATACGCAGTATTTT
CDR3 protein: CAWTGLAFRTDTQYF
J gene: TRBJ2-3
V gene: TRBV30
D gene: TRBD2
clone size: once

CDR3 DNA: TGTGCCAGTAGTATAGCACAGGGGTACCAGCCCCAGCATTTT
CDR3 protein: CASSIAQGYQPQHF
J gene: TRBJ1-5
V gene: TRBV19
D gene: TRBD1
clone size: .

CDR3 DNA: TGTGCCAGCAGCCTTAGGACAGGGGGCGGCCAAGAGACCCAGTACTTC
CDR3 protein: CASSLRTGGGQETQYF
J gene: TRBJ2-5
V gene: TRBV3-1/TRBV3-2
D gene: TRBD1
clone size: .

CDR3 DNA: TGTGCCAGCAGCTTGGACAGGGCCACAGATACGCAGTATTTT
CDR3 protein: CASSLDRATDTQYF
J gene: TRBJ2-3
V gene: TRBV5-8
D gene: .
clone size: .

CDR3 DNA: TGTGCCAGTAGGGGGACAGGAATAGGCGGGGAGCTGTTTTTT
CDR3 protein: CASRGTGIGGELFF
J gene: TRBJ2-2
V gene: TRBV19
D gene: TRBD1
clone size: few

CDR3 DNA: TGTGCCAGCAGTACTAGCGGGAAGGGCTACGAGCAGTACTTC
CDR3 protein: CASSTSGKGYEQYF
J gene: TRBJ2-7
V gene: TRBV2
D gene: TRBD2
clone size: .

CDR3 DNA: TGTGCCTGGTCGGTGTATGAGCAGTTCTTC
CDR3 protein: CAWSVYEQFF
J gene: TRBJ2-1
V gene: TRBV30
D gene: .
clone size: .

CDR3 DNA: TGTGCCAGCAGCTCTCCGGGACAGGGGGATTCGGGCTACACCTTC
CDR3 protein: CASSSPGQGDSGYTF
J gene: TRBJ1-2
V gene: TRBV7-2
D gene: TRBD1
clone size: .

CDR3 DNA: TGTGCCAGCAGCCAAGGACAGGGGCGACACCAGCCCCAGCATTTT
CDR3 protein: CASSQGQGRHQPQHF
J gene: TRBJ1-5
V gene: TRBV7-2
D gene: TRBD1
clone size: .

CDR3 DNA: TGTGCCAGCAGCTTGGTTGTCCAGGGCGAAGCTTTCTTT
CDR3 protein: CASSLVVQGEAFF
J gene: TRBJ1-1
V gene: TRBV5-8
D gene: .
clone size: .